This TCR beta chain was observed in a study of blood T cell repertoires in COVID-19. Across the study: Samples came from the United States, Italy and Spain, spanning acute and convalescent COVID-19. In each case, the material was cDNA or gDNA derived from T cells, B-cell-depleted T cells, or PBMCs.

Per the original methods: Amplification of reference gene primers provided the estimated nucleated cell counts. The table came from immunoSEQ multiplex PCR; TCRdb's copy has only in-frame clones and leaves some out. V and J calls and clone size are as listed in that table; D and trimming were resolved from the DNA. The sample contains around 250,000 clones, around 83% of which appear only once. The CDR3 is 15 residues long. Germline V lookup: CDR1 KGHSH, CDR2 LQKENI. Trimming pared 0 bases from V and 3 bases from J, leaving 9 bases between. Sequencing was carried out using peripheral blood. V and J are TRBV18 and TRBJ1-3; no firm D call. This clonotype was obtained from a woman younger than 35 with acute or convalescent COVID-19. The DNA of the CDR3 is TGTGCCAGCTCACCACCCCACCGGGGTGGAAACACCATATATTTT. Its translation: CASSPPHRGGNTIYF.